This T cell receptor (beta chain) is drawn from a study of beta chain features in type 1 diabetes. About the study: Similarity in age, gender and cell yields was seen between patients and healthy donors.

To note about this clone: Its antigen is undetermined.

Germline CDR1 is SGHTA and CDR2 is FQGNSA. The CDR3 has 12 amino acids. The germline V and J ends were trimmed by 2 bases and 8 bases, with 6 bases remaining between them. The study, taken as a whole, reports: Any role of HLA type in TCRB rearrangement remained unresolved here. Across all four CD4+ subsets, people with type 1 diabetes showed modestly shorter TCRB CDR3s.

Purity exceeding 98% was reached by all sorted populations. The sequenced template was cDNA made from the entire isolated RNA. Approximately 3.7 million reads per sample on average were obtained from naive, central memory and regulatory T cell samples. Sequenced by immunoSEQ multiplex PCR; TCRdb stores in-frame clones only, minus some. The sample holds tens of thousands of clones; 66% are singletons and the top ten take approximately 2.3%. This TCR came from a woman aged 18-29 years with type 1 diabetes. The sequenced sample was Tregs from blood. The chain recombines TRBV7-2 with TRBJ2-2; D call uncertain. The CDR3 sequence is CASSLLLGELFF. DNA of the CDR3: TGTGCCAGCAGCTTACTTTTGGGGGAGCTGTTTTTT. The entire variable domain, with the rest obtained from reference TRBV7-2 and TRBJ2-2, is as follows: GAGVSQSPSNKVTEKGKDVELRCDPISGHTALYWYRQSLGQGLEFLIYFQGNSAPDKSGLPSDRFSAERTGGSVSTLTIQRTQQEDSAVYLCASSLLLGELFFGEGSRLTVL.